The 26 T cell receptor beta chains given below trace back to one sample, sequenced in a study of shared clonotypes between healthy human individuals. CD45RO-negative, CCR7-selected cells formed the naive CD8 fraction, which excluded terminally differentiated effector memory CD45RA+ cells. Generated by immunoSEQ multiplex PCR, the TCRdb table keeps only in-frame clones and is missing some. The table lists approximately 2,200,000 clones, 85% to 95% of them singletons. Sequencing was performed on naive CD8+ T cells from PBMCs. Source of these receptors: a man aged 18 to 35 in good health. Some clones in this sample may be carry-over from other donors' samples.

V is TRBV5-1 and J is TRBJ2-7; D might be TRBD1 or TRBD2, each matching 5 bases. Between the trimmed V and J ends, which lost 7 bases and 3 bases, there was a span of 14 bases. CDR3 length equals 13 residues. Per germline, CDR1 SGHRS and CDR2 YFSETQ. CDR3 nucleotides: TGCGCCAGCGCGTGGGGGTATGGCTACGAGCAGTACTTC. Its protein is CASAWGYGYEQYF.

The table lists this clone with a count of one. V gene TRBV7-2 combines with J gene TRBJ2-7; weak D call: TRBD1 (6 bases). V was clipped by 2 bases and J by 4 bases, with 9 bases between them. CDR1 and CDR2 from the germline V gene are SGHTA and FQGNSA. The CDR3 has 13 residues. CDR3 region: CASSLIGGYEQYF. The CDR3 nucleotides read TGTGCCAGCAGCTTAATAGGGGGTTACGAGCAGTACTTC. The variable domain in full, with the rest retrieved from reference TRBV7-2 and TRBJ2-7, is GAGVSQSPSNKVTEKGKDVELRCDPISGHTALYWYRQSLGQGLEFLIYFQGNSAPDKSGLPSDRFSAERTGGSVSTLTIQRTQQEDSAVYLCASSLIGGYEQYFGPGTRLTVT.

V gene TRBV29-1 combines with J gene TRBJ1-1, with D maybe TRBD1 (5 bases). Germline loops: CDR1 SQVTM, CDR2 ANQGSEA. The CDR3 has 12 residues. The CDR3 protein is CHVVGVATEAFF. Here the CDR3 DNA reads TGCCACGTCGTGGGGGTGGCCACTGAAGCTTTCTTT.

V usage is TRBV5-5 and J usage is TRBJ1-1, with D hard to call. Germline CDR1 is SGHKS and CDR2 is YYEKEE (reference sequence). This CDR3 comprises 14 residues. The V end lost 0 bases, the J end lost 3 bases, and 9 bases lay between the germline ends. The CDR3 loop reads CASSLEWLDTEAFF. CDR3 in DNA: TGTGCCAGCAGCTTGGAGTGGTTAGACACTGAAGCTTTCTTT.

Turning to this clone: One end of the junction is discordant with germline, which a read error may explain. V and J are TRBV6-6 and TRBJ1-4; maybe TRBD1 (6 bases). Germline assignment: CDR1 MNHNY and CDR2 SVGAGI (reference sequence). The CDR3 sequence is 14 residues long. CDR3 nucleotides: TGTGCCAGCAGTCCTCCTACCGGACAGAGAAAAACTGTTTTT. This sequence encodes CASSPPTGQRKTVF.

CDR3 residues: CASSLDADGEFYEQYF. CDR3 nucleotides: TGTGCCAGCAGCCTCGATGCGGACGGTGAATTCTACGAGCAGTACTTC. This chain connects TRBV11-2 to TRBJ2-7, with no clear D. Germline values: CDR1 SGHAT, CDR2 FQNNGV. Trimming removed 5 bases from V and 3 bases from J, with 20 bases in between. This CDR3 region has 16 residues.

Regarding this clone: Germline and junction disagree at one end, which may indicate a read error. This chain joins TRBV2 and TRBJ2-7; TRBD2 might be the D (5 bases). Germline assignment: CDR1 SNHLY and CDR2 FYNNEI. The CDR3 length is 9 residues. The CDR3 is CASSSAGLF. The CDR3 DNA reads as TGTGCCAGCAGCTCTGCGGGCCTGTTC.

This clone was detected once. The same CDR3 also results from other DNA sequences found in this sample. The chain recombines TRBV10-3 with TRBJ1-1; unclear D gene. V lost 3 bases, J lost 0 bases, and 8 bases lay in between. Germline V CDR1 and CDR2: ENHRY, SYGVKD. The CDR3 runs 14 residues. The CDR3 nucleotides read TGTGCCATCAGTGAACCGGGCATGAACACTGAAGCTTTCTTT. Amino acids: CAISEPGMNTEAFF.

The chain employs TRBV9 and TRBJ1-1, with D maybe TRBD1 (6 bases). Germline assignment: CDR1 SGDLS and CDR2 YYNGEE. The CDR3 runs 13 residues. The ends were cut back, 2 bases at V and 4 bases at J, with 9 bases in the middle. DNA of the CDR3: TGTGCCAGCAGCGTTTCGGGGGCCACTGAAGCTTTCTTT. This encodes CASSVSGATEAFF. Together with reference TRBV9 and TRBJ1-1, the CDR3 gives the full variable domain: DSGVTQTPKHLITATGQRVTLRCSPRSGDLSVYWYQQSLDQGLQFLIQYYNGEERAKGNILERFSAQQFPDLHSELNLSSLELGDSALYFCASSVSGATEAFFGQGTRLTVV.

This chain links TRBV29-1 with TRBJ2-7, with D possibly matching TRBD1 (5 bases). From germline, CDR1 is SQVTM and CDR2 ANQGSEA. The CDR3 is 16 amino acids. With 0 bases removed from V and 3 bases from J, the gap between germline ends came to 18 bases. The CDR3 DNA follows: TGCAGCGTTGAAGATGATACGGCAGGGTGGGGCTACGAGCAGTACTTC. Protein sequence: CSVEDDTAGWGYEQYF.

This sequence joins TRBV4-1 and TRBJ2-7; D ambiguous. The CDR3 spans 17 residues. The germline gives CDR1 MGHRA, CDR2 YSYEKL. V lost 0 bases and J lost 0, with 15 bases in between. This CDR3 is CASSQDLTHRPSYEQYF. CDR3 nucleotides: TGCGCCAGCAGCCAAGATCTAACACACCGCCCCTCCTACGAGCAGTACTTC.

The V gene is TRBV14, the J gene TRBJ2-3, with TRBD2 identical over 9 bases. CDR3 size: 14 residues. The germline V gene encodes CDR1 SGHDN and CDR2 FVKESK. V trimming: 4 bases; J trimming: 8 bases; junction bases outside the gene matches: 7. As DNA, the CDR3 is TGTGCCAGCAGCCTCGGGACTAGCACCGCTACGCAGTATTTT. As protein: CASSLGTSTATQYF.

V usage is TRBV5-6 and J usage is TRBJ2-5; unclear D gene. The ends were cut back, 0 bases at V and 0 bases at J, with 6 bases in the middle. Germline V gene sequence: CDR1 SGHDT, CDR2 YYEEEE. CDR3 size: 14 residues. The CDR3 loop reads CASSLVSYQETQYF. Written as DNA, the CDR3 is TGTGCCAGCAGCTTGGTCTCGTACCAAGAGACCCAGTACTTC.

The chain has TRBV19 and TRBJ2-3; TRBD2 agrees at 12 bases. CDR3 length: 19 amino acids. CDR1 and CDR2 from the germline V gene are LNHDA and SQIVND (reference sequence). Trimming at V came to 7 bases and at J to 3 bases, leaving 17 bases not matched to a gene. The CDR3 region is CASNDRLAGVGWDTDTQYF. In DNA form, the CDR3 reads TGTGCCAGTAACGACCGACTAGCGGGAGTCGGGTGGGATACAGATACGCAGTATTTT. Full variable domain (rest looked up from reference TRBV19 and TRBJ2-3): DGGITQSPKYLFRKEGQNVTLSCEQNLNHDAMYWYRQDPGQGLRLIYYSQIVNDFQKGDIAEGYSVSREKKESFPLTVTSAQKNPTAFYLCASNDRLAGVGWDTDTQYFGPGTRLTVL.

The V and J genes are TRBV7-9 and TRBJ2-2, with 9 bases matching TRBD1. The CDR3 is 16 amino acids. Germline CDR1 reads SEHNR; CDR2 reads FQNEAQ (reference sequence). The V segment lost 5 bases and the J segment 5 bases; nucleotides outside the gene matches: 9. CDR3 DNA: TGTGCCAGCAGCCACCCGGACAGGGGCGGGACCGGGGAGCTGTTTTTT. The encoded protein is CASSHPDRGGTGELFF.

The CDR3 loop is CASSLGAGAYNEQFF. The CDR3 bases are TGTGCCAGCAGCTTAGGGGCGGGGGCCTACAATGAGCAGTTCTTC. The chain combines TRBV11-3 with TRBJ2-1; TRBD2 aligns across 7 bases. CDR1 SGHNT and CDR2 YENEEA come from the germline V gene. CDR3 length equals 15 residues. The V segment lost 1 base and the J segment 2 bases; nucleotides outside the gene matches: 2.

The chain uses TRBV4-2 and TRBJ2-1, with 8 nucleotides matching TRBD2. The CDR3 consists of 15 residues. Germline CDR1 reads LGHNA; CDR2 reads YNFKEQ. V lost 0 bases, J lost 3 bases, and 1 base stayed unmatched. The CDR3 here is CASSQERGDYNEQFF. CDR3 nucleotides: TGTGCCAGCAGCCAAGAGCGGGGGGACTACAATGAGCAGTTCTTC.

The rearrangement uses TRBV28 and TRBJ1-5; the D is unclear. Looked up from germline, CDR1 is MDHEN and CDR2 is SYDVKM. Trimming stripped 7 bases from V and 2 bases from J, with 12 bases between. CDR3 length: 14 amino acids. As DNA, the CDR3 is TGTGCCAGCACCACCGACACCGGCAATCAGCCCCAGCATTTT. Its protein is CASTTDTGNQPQHF.

V and J are TRBV18 and TRBJ2-7; D perhaps matches TRBD1 (5 bases). Trimming cost V 5 bases and J 4 bases, with 21 bases left between them. The CDR3 totals 16 residues. Germline V lookup: CDR1 KGHSH, CDR2 LQKENI. CDR3: CASSEPEDTSEYEQYF. In DNA, the CDR3 is TGTGCCAGCTCAGAACCCGAGGACACATCCGAATACGAGCAGTACTTC.

V usage is TRBV18 and J usage is TRBJ2-7, with D hard to call. Trimming shortened V by 0 bases and J by 0 bases, and 18 bases separated the two germline ends. Looked up from germline, CDR1 is KGHSH and CDR2 is LQKENI. There are 18 residues in the CDR3. The CDR3 protein is CASSPPMTGLRHSYEQYF. CDR3 sequence (DNA): TGTGCCAGCTCACCACCTATGACCGGGCTACGCCACTCCTACGAGCAGTACTTC.

J is TRBJ1-2 and V is TRBV30, with a weak D call TRBD1 (6 bases). The CDR3 has 15 residues. Germline assignment: CDR1 GTSNPN and CDR2 SVGIG (reference sequence). The V end was cut by 5 bases, the J end by 0 bases, with 16 bases between. The CDR3 DNA reads as TGTGCCTGGGACCGCGGGGGCAGATCTAACTATGGCTACACCTTC. Translation: CAWDRGGRSNYGYTF.

The chain combines TRBV29-1 with TRBJ2-7; TRBD2 agrees at 13 bases. The CDR3 runs 13 residues. The J segment lost 5 bases and the V segment lost 6 bases, leaving 4 bases of the junction unmatched. CDR1 is SQVTM and CDR2 is ANQGSEA in the germline V gene. CDR3 loop: CSVNGLAGDEQYF. DNA of the CDR3: TGCAGCGTGAACGGACTAGCGGGAGACGAGCAGTACTTC.

The count of this clone is one. The rearrangement uses TRBV28 and TRBJ2-1; 7 positions match TRBD2. Germline V gene data show CDR1 as MDHEN and CDR2 as SYDVKM. The CDR3 totals 16 residues. The V segment lost 2 bases and the J segment 10 bases; nucleotides outside the gene matches: 14. In DNA form, the CDR3 reads TGTGCCAGCAGTTTACGGGGACTACCCCGTCAGGGAGAGCAGTTCTTC. This codes for CASSLRGLPRQGEQFF.

The chain is built from TRBV11-2 and TRBJ2-1; TRBD2 matches 11 bases. Germline assignment: CDR1 SGHAT and CDR2 FQNNGV. The trim removed 1 base at V and 5 bases at J, leaving 4 bases unmatched. CDR3 length: 16 residues. CDR3 sequence: CASSLVTLAGDNEQFF. CDR3 coding DNA: TGTGCCAGCAGCTTAGTTACACTAGCGGGAGACAATGAGCAGTTCTTC.

The rearrangement joins TRBV10-2 to TRBJ2-7; TRBD2 matches at 12 bases. Germline-derived CDR1 and CDR2 are WSHSY and SAAADI. Trimming cost V 6 bases and J 2 bases; bases outside gene matches: 5. This CDR3 contains 15 residues. CDR3: CASSEGLAGAYEQYF. The CDR3 region has the DNA TGCGCCAGCAGCGAGGGACTAGCGGGTGCCTACGAGCAGTACTTC.

A single count supports this clone. The chain is built from TRBV4-1 and TRBJ2-3; no definite D call. V lost 4 bases and J lost 4, with 21 bases in between. This CDR3 is built from 17 residues. Per the germline V gene, CDR1 is MGHRA and CDR2 is YSYEKL. The CDR3 DNA reads TGCGCCAGCAGCCCGAGCTTTAGGTATGCGGTCGCAGATACGCAGTATTTT. It yields the protein CASSPSFRYAVADTQYF.